The 14 T cell receptor beta chains in this list originate from one sample, sequenced in a study of shared clonotypes between healthy human individuals. Naive CD8 isolation took CD45RO-negative cells positively selected for CCR7 and excluded terminally differentiated effector memory CD45RA+ cells. Sequencing was performed with immunoSEQ multiplex PCR; in TCRdb, only in-frame clones are kept and a portion is missing. This sample carries 2 million or so clones, around 96% of them seen once, and the ten largest clones take approximately 1.2%. Sample: naive CD8+ T cells sorted from blood. All receptors derive from a man younger than 35 in good health.

V gene TRBV7-9 combines with J gene TRBJ2-5, with unresolved D. Trimming took off 4 bases at V and 5 bases at J, with 11 bases between the two ends. This CDR3 is 13 amino acids long. Per the germline V gene, CDR1 is SEHNR and CDR2 is FQNEAQ (reference sequence). For the CDR3, the DNA is TGTGCCAGCAGCTCCAACCCTAGGGAGACCCAGTACTTC. It encodes CASSSNPRETQYF.

As regards this clone: The sample contains more than one DNA sequence encoding this CDR3. The rearrangement joins TRBV30 to TRBJ2-7, with 7 nucleotides matching TRBD2. Germline lookup yields CDR1 GTSNPN and CDR2 SVGIG (reference sequence). V gave up 0 bases and J gave up 2 bases; unmatched junction bases: 4. The CDR3 is made up of 14 amino acids. The CDR3 is CAWSVGAGAYEQYF. The DNA for the CDR3 is TGTGCCTGGAGTGTAGGGGCGGGGGCCTACGAGCAGTACTTC.

The V gene is TRBV4-1, the J gene TRBJ2-3; D unresolved. The germline gives CDR1 MGHRA, CDR2 YSYEKL. The V end was cut by 0 bases, the J end by 1 base, with 11 bases between. The CDR3 extends over 16 amino acids. CDR3 DNA sequence: TGCGCCAGCAGCCAAGACCGACCCGACGGCACAGATACGCAGTATTTT. Amino acids: CASSQDRPDGTDTQYF.

This rearrangement joins TRBV5-4 to TRBJ2-1; the D is unclear. Germline V lookup: CDR1 SGHNT, CDR2 YYREEE (reference sequence). The CDR3 has 11 amino acids. V was trimmed by 10 bases and J by 3 bases, leaving 8 bases between them. CDR3 nucleotide sequence: TGTGCCCAAGGCGGCTACAATGAGCAGTTCTTC. Protein product: CAQGGYNEQFF.

The chain couples TRBV27 to TRBJ1-6, with 7 bases matching TRBD1. Germline V gene sequence: CDR1 MNHEY, CDR2 SMNVEV (reference sequence). V shed 6 bases, J shed 6 bases, and the junction held 8 bases outside the gene matches. The CDR3 sequence is 15 residues long. The CDR3 sequence is CASRERGQINSPLHF. The CDR3 region has the DNA TGTGCCAGCAGGGAGAGGGGACAGATTAATTCACCCCTCCACTTT.

The chain carries TRBV9 and TRBJ1-2; TRBD1 aligns across 11 bases. Germline CDR1 reads SGDLS; CDR2 reads YYNGEE. CDR3 length: 16 residues. V dropped 0 bases and J dropped 4; count of bases not matched to a gene: 5. CDR3 DNA sequence: TGTGCCAGCAGCGTAGACTTCGGGACAGGGGGCTATGGCTACACCTTC. It specifies CASSVDFGTGGYGYTF.

This clone was detected only once. V is TRBV4-2 and J is TRBJ1-3; D is ambiguous. Germline CDR1 is LGHNA and CDR2 is YNFKEQ. Trimming cost V 2 bases and J 0 bases, with 8 bases left between them. The CDR3 has 15 residues. DNA of the CDR3: TGTGCCAGCAGCCAAAGCAGGACCTCTGGAAACACCATATATTTT. Translating it yields CASSQSRTSGNTIYF.

The gene calls are TRBV29-1 and TRBJ2-5; 10 positions agree with TRBD2. CDR3 length: 15 amino acids. V gave up 0 bases and J gave up 5 bases; unmatched junction bases: 6. The germline CDR1 and CDR2 sequences are SQVTM and ANQGSEA. This CDR3 is CSVEDGNSGRETQYF. CDR3 nucleotide sequence: TGCAGCGTTGAAGATGGTAATAGCGGGAGGGAGACCCAGTACTTC.

This clone showed up just once. The chain couples TRBV7-9 to TRBJ2-1; 9 bases align to TRBD1. CDR1 is SEHNR, CDR2 FQNEAQ, per germline (reference sequence). V gave up 5 bases and J gave up 7 bases; unmatched junction bases: 9. The CDR3 contains 15 residues. Written as DNA, the CDR3 is TGTGCCAGCAGCCACGGACAGGGGAAGTGGAATGAGCAGTTCTTC. Protein sequence: CASSHGQGKWNEQFF.

V is TRBV5-5 and J is TRBJ1-1; D call uncertain. The CDR3 runs to 13 residues. V was cut by 2 bases and J by 0 bases, with 5 bases left in between. The V gene's germline CDR1 is SGHKS and CDR2 YYEKEE (reference sequence). This CDR3 is CASSFDVNTEAFF. The CDR3 nucleotides read TGTGCCAGCAGCTTTGACGTGAACACTGAAGCTTTCTTT.

The chain employs TRBV6-5 and TRBJ2-7, with D hard to call. CDR1 is MNHEY, CDR2 SVGAGI, per germline. Trimming cost V 6 bases and J 1 base, with 7 bases left between them. The CDR3 totals 12 residues. The DNA for the CDR3 is TGTGCCAGCAGGTCCCCTTCCTACGAGCAGTACTTC. Encoded protein: CASRSPSYEQYF.

The V call is TRBV4-2, the J call TRBJ2-7; D possibly corresponds to TRBD1 (5 bases). Germline V lookup: CDR1 LGHNA, CDR2 YNFKEQ. The CDR3 runs 15 residues. V lost 0 bases and J 0 bases, leaving 9 bases between the germline ends. The CDR3 spells CASSQDAGSSYEQYF. The CDR3 coding sequence is TGTGCCAGCAGCCAAGACGCAGGGTCCTCCTACGAGCAGTACTTC.

In DNA form, the CDR3 reads TGTGCCAGCAGCTTAAATCCCCCTTCTGGAAACACCATATATTTT. Translated, it gives CASSLNPPSGNTIYF. The V and J genes are TRBV27 and TRBJ1-3; D is unresolved. The V end was cut by 6 bases, the J end by 1 base, with 13 bases between. The CDR3 runs 15 residues. CDR1 is MNHEY and CDR2 is SMNVEV in the germline V gene (reference sequence).

The gene calls are TRBV7-9 and TRBJ1-2; the match to TRBD1 covers 7 bases. The ends lost 8 bases at V and 2 bases at J; junction bases unmatched: 2. Germline V gene data show CDR1 as SEHNR and CDR2 as FQNEAQ (reference sequence). CDR3 length equals 12 residues. Here the CDR3 reads CASGQENYGYTF. The DNA of the CDR3 is TGTGCCAGCGGACAGGAGAACTATGGCTACACCTTC. The variable domain in full, with the rest retrieved from reference TRBV7-9 and TRBJ1-2, is DTGVSQNPRHKITKRGQNVTFRCDPISEHNRLYWYRQTLGQGPEFLTYFQNEAQLEKSRLLSDRFSAERPKGSFSTLEIQRTEQGDSAMYLCASGQENYGYTFGSGTRLTVV.